The TCR beta chain under discussion was sequenced for a study of OX40 agonist ivuxolimab in advanced cancers. Study details: Prior checkpoint blockade (anti-PD-1, anti-PD-L1 or anti-CTLA-4) was permitted; about 40% had it. Findings and limits, study-wide: Some nonresponders additionally presented with little normalized T-cell clonal expansion. There was clonal expansion of CD4+ and CD8+ blood T cells by week 6 at 0.1 to 3.0 mg/kg.

A remark on this clone: The antigen is not known.

J lost 0 bases, V lost 4 bases, and 14 bases had no gene match. Germline lookup yields CDR1 SNHLY and CDR2 FYNNEI. CDR3 length: 19 amino acids. Sequencing was performed with immunoSEQ multiplex PCR; in TCRdb, only in-frame clones are kept and a portion is missing. The sample includes around 62,000 clones, approximately 90% of them seen just once. The gene calls are TRBV2 and TRBJ2-3; 9 bases line up with TRBD1. This clonotype originated in an adult with an advanced solid tumor such as melanoma, head and neck, liver or kidney cancer. Sequenced here: CD4+ or CD8+ T cells sorted from blood, sampled in a trial of the OX40 agonist ivuxolimab. The CDR3 reads CASSGTSPGTGQSTDTQYF. DNA for the CDR3: TGTGCCAGCAGTGGGACCAGTCCCGGGACAGGGCAGAGCACAGATACGCAGTATTTT.